A single T cell receptor (beta chain) is shown here with its context. What antigen it recognizes has not been identified. Base qualities are not recorded, but no much larger clone differs from it by a single base. The data originate from a study of blood T cell repertoires in COVID-19 (dated by TCRdb to 2019 to 2021). About the study as a whole: Samples from collaborators originated in the United States, Italy and Spain and spanned both the acute and convalescent phases of COVID-19. HLA class I and class II types, where available, came from metadata supplied by the sample provider rather than from assay-based typing. Samples were obtained from the ongoing ImmuneRACE study (first 160 participants) and from about 1,300 subjects provided by 6 global collaborators. Deeply sampled blood TCRbeta repertoires from subjects exposed to, actively infected with, or recovered from COVID-19 were included in the dataset. Sample metadata almost always included a de-identified subject ID, COVID-19 status, age in years and sex. The repertoires were released in a freely available public database meant as a resource for research on the immune response to SARS-CoV-2. The prospective study material was composed of cDNA or gDNA derived from T cells, B-cell-depleted T cells, or PBMCs. General study outcomes and caveats: The amount of clinical and demographic metadata varied by source and participant and was provided uncurated.

The immunoSEQ Assay, a bias-controlled multiplex PCR, was used to amplify TCRbeta CDR3 regions from genomic DNA. In the original analysis: The number of nucleated cells in each sample was estimated from the amplification of reference gene primers within the assay. Sequence reads were collapsed and filtered to measure the absolute abundance of every unique TCRbeta CDR3 rearrangement. For each sample, productive Simpson clonality was calculated as the square root of Simpson's diversity index over productive rearrangements. TCRdb holds this immuneACCESS table with in-frame rearrangements only. Some clones are missing; in checked studies, unresolved V genes explain under half, and the rest has no known cause. From that table come the V and J calls and clone size; the DNA was used to work out D and trimming. The sample yields roughly 150,000 clones; 84% were counted once. The ten largest clonotypes hold over 8% of the sample.

V is pared back by 2 bases and J by 9 bases, with 14 bases lying between the germline termini. From the cysteine through the phenylalanine, the CDR3 covers 14 amino acids. The CDR3 DNA has 42 bases and is translated from base 1. The germline V gene provides CDR1 MNHEY and CDR2 SVGEGT. Each collaborating institution followed its own protocols to collect whole blood in K2EDTA tubes. Collaborator samples were shipped for TCRbeta analysis as frozen whole blood, isolated PBMCs, or DNA extracted from either sample type. The chain is assembled from TRBV6-2 or TRBV6-3 and TRBJ2-1; 5 matching bases give a weak D call of TRBD2. Sequencing was done on a sample of peripheral blood. The clonotype was recovered from a woman between 50 and 59 years old with acute or convalescent COVID-19. The CDR3 reads CASSYLERTGEQFF. The nucleotide sequence reads TGTGCCAGCAGTTACCTGGAGCGGACGGGTGAGCAGTTCTTC.